The clone carrying this TCR beta chain has only a few counts. The antigen is not known. TCRdb re-analysed the 5' RACE reads in MiXCR, keeping a single row per CDR3 protein. The sample gives some 500,000 distinct CDR3 sequences, 13% of which show up once; about 14% is in the top ten. This entry belongs to a study of T cells after yellow fever vaccination. Broader study findings: A small proportion of clonotypes was detected in both the CD4 and CD8 compartments.

CDR1 is DFQATT, CDR2 SNEGSKA, per germline (reference sequence). The CDR3 loop spans 17 amino acids. V was pared by 2 bases and J by 2 bases, with 21 bases between. This sequence was found in a man under 40 who received the YFV17D yellow fever vaccine. The chain recombines TRBV20-1 with TRBJ2-5; a possible D gene is TRBD1 (6 bases). Sequencing was performed on PBMCs, taken on the day of the yellow fever booster vaccination. This CDR3 is CSARPYFRTATQETQYF. CDR3 coding DNA: TGCAGTGCTAGACCGTACTTTAGGACAGCTACTCAAGAGACCCAGTACTTC.